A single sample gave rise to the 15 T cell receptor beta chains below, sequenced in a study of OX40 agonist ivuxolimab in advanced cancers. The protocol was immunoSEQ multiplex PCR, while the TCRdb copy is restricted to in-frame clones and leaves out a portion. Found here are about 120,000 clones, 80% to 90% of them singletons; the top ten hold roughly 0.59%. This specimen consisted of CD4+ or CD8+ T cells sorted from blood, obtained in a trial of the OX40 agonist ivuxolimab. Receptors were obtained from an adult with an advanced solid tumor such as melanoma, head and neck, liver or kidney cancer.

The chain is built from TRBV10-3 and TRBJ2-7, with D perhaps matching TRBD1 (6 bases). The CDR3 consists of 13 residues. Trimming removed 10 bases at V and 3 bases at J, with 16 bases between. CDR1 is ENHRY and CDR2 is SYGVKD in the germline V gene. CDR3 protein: CATQDSYLYEQYF. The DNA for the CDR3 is TGTGCCACCCAGGACAGTTACCTCTACGAGCAGTACTTC.

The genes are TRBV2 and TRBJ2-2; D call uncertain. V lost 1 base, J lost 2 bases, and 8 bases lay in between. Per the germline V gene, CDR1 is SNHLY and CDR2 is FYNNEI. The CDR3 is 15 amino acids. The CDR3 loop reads CASSEVSHNTGELFF. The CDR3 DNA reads TGTGCCAGCAGTGAAGTGTCACACAACACCGGGGAGCTGTTTTTT.

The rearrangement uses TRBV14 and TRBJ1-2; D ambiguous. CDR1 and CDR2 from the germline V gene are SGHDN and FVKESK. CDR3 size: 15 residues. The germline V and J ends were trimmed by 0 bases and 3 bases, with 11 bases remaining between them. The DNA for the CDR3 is TGTGCCAGCAGCCAAGATAGTACGGCCTACTATGGCTACACCTTC. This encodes CASSQDSTAYYGYTF.

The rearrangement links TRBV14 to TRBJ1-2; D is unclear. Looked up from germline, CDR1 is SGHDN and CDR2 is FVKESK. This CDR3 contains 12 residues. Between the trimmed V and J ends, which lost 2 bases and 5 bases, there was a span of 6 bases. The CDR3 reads CASSQRLYGYTF. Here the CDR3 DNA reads TGTGCCAGCAGCCAACGGCTATATGGCTACACCTTC.

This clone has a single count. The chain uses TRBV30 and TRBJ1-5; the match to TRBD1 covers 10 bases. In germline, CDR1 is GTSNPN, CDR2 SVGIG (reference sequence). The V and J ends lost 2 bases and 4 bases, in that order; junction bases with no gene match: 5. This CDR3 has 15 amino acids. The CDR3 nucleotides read TGTGCCTGGAGTAACCTGGGACAGGGGAATCAGCCCCAGCATTTT. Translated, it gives CAWSNLGQGNQPQHF.

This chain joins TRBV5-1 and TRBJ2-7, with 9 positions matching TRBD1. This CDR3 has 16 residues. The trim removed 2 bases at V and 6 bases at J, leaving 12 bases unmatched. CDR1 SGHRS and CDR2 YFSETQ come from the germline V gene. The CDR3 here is CASSFLDGTGTSEQYF. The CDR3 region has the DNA TGCGCCAGCAGCTTTTTAGACGGGACAGGGACGTCCGAGCAGTACTTC.

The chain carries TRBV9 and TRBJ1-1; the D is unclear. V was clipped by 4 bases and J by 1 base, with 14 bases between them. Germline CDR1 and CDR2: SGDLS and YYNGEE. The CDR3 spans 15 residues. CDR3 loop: CASSPLWAGNTEAFF. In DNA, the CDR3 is TGTGCCAGCAGCCCCCTCTGGGCAGGGAACACTGAAGCTTTCTTT.

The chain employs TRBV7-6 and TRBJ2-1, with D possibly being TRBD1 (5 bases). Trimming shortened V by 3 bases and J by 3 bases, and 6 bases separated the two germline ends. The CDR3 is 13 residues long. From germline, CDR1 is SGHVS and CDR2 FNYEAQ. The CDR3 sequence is CASSFDSYNEQFF. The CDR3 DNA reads TGTGCCAGCAGCTTCGACAGCTACAATGAGCAGTTCTTC.

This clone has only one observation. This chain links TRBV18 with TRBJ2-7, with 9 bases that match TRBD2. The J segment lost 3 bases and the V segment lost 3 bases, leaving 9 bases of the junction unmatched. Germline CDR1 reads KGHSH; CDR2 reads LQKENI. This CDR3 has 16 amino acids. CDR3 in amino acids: CASSPLHSGGNYEQYF. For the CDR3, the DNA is TGTGCCAGCTCACCTCTACACAGCGGGGGGAACTACGAGCAGTACTTC.

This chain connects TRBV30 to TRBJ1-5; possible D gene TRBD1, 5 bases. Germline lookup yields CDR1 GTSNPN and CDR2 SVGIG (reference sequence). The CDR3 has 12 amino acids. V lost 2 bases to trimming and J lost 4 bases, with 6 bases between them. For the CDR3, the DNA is TGTGCCTGGAGTAAGGGGAATCAGCCCCAGCATTTT. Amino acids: CAWSKGNQPQHF.

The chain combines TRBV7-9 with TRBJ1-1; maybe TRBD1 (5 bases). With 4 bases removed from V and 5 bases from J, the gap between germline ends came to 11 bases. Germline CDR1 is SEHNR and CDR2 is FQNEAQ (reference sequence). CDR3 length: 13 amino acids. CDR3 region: CASSSRRGTEAFF. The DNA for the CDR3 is TGTGCCAGCAGCTCGAGGCGGGGGACTGAAGCTTTCTTT.

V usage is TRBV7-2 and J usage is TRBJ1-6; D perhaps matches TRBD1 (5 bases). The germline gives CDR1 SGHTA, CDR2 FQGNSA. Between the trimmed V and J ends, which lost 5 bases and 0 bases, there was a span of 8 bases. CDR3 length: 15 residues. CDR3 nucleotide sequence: TGTGCCAGCAGCCCCGACAGCTCCTATAATTCACCCCTCCACTTT. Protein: CASSPDSSYNSPLHF.

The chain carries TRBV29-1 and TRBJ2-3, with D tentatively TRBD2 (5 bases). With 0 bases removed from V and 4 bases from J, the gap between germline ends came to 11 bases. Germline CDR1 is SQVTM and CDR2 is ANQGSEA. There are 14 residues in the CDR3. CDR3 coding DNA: TGCAGCGTTGAAGATCTTCGGGGAGCAGATACGCAGTATTTT. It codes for CSVEDLRGADTQYF.

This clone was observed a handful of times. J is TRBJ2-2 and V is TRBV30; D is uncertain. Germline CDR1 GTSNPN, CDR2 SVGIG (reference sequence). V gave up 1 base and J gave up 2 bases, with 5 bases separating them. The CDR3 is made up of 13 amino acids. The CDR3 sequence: CAWSGLNTGELFF. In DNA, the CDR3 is TGTGCCTGGAGTGGCCTAAACACCGGGGAGCTGTTTTTT.

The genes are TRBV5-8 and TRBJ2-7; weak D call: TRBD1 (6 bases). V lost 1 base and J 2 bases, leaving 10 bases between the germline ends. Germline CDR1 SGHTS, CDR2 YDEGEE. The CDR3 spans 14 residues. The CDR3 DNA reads TGTGCCAGCAGCTTGATTGGACAGACCTACGAGCAGTACTTC. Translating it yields CASSLIGQTYEQYF.